These 15 T cell receptor beta chains came from one sample sequenced in a study of long-term antiretroviral therapy in people with HIV. Sequencing used immunoSEQ v3.0 at survey level. Clones were sequenced by immunoSEQ multiplex PCR, and TCRdb holds only the in-frame ones, with some missing. The sample has roughly 16,000 clones, around four fifths seen once. The specimen comprised unsorted PBMCs, sampled 2.1 years after starting antiretroviral therapy. The receptors originated from a man between 40 and 49 years old with HIV.

This clone was picked up a small number of times. The V gene is TRBV15, the J gene TRBJ2-7, with D perhaps TRBD1 (5 bases). The CDR3 extends over 14 amino acids. Trimming took off 0 bases at V and 3 bases at J, with 9 bases between the two ends. The V gene's germline CDR1 is LNHNV and CDR2 YYDKDF (reference sequence). The CDR3 loop is CATSRDDRIYEQYF. CDR3 nucleotides: TGTGCCACCAGCAGAGATGACAGAATCTACGAGCAGTACTTC.

The chain is built from TRBV29-1 and TRBJ2-2, with 10 bases aligning to TRBD2. Germline assignment: CDR1 SQVTM and CDR2 ANQGSEA. The ends lost 3 bases at V and 7 bases at J; junction bases unmatched: 11. CDR3 size: 16 residues. CDR3 sequence reads: CSVDTGLAGVDGELFF. The CDR3 bases are TGCAGCGTTGATACGGGGCTAGCGGGGGTAGACGGGGAGCTGTTTTTT.

This rearrangement joins TRBV5-1 to TRBJ2-3, with 8 nucleotides matching TRBD2. Germline V gives CDR1 SGHRS, CDR2 YFSETQ. CDR3 length: 17 residues. The V gene end was trimmed by 2 bases and the J gene end by 0 bases; junction bases not matched to a gene: 8. CDR3 protein: CASSLRSGSPSTDTQYF. The CDR3, as DNA: TGCGCCAGCAGCTTAAGGAGCGGGAGTCCTAGCACAGATACGCAGTATTTT.

As for this clone: Other DNA sequences in this sample translate to the same CDR3. The chain uses TRBV18 and TRBJ1-5; D is perhaps TRBD1 (5 bases). CDR1 and CDR2 from the germline V gene are KGHSH and LQKENI. This CDR3 has 14 amino acids. Trimming removed 2 bases from V and 2 bases from J, with 7 bases in between. The CDR3, as DNA: TGTGCCAGCTCACCAGGGGGGGGCAATCAGCCCCAGCATTTT. Translated, it gives CASSPGGGNQPQHF.

The chain employs TRBV5-4 and TRBJ2-6, with a tentative D call TRBD2 (5 bases). Germline V gene sequence: CDR1 SGHNT, CDR2 YYREEE (reference sequence). Trimming shortened V by 4 bases and J by 2 bases, and 13 bases separated the two germline ends. The CDR3 consists of 16 residues. Here the CDR3 reads CASSRGTAAGANVLTF. DNA for the CDR3: TGTGCCAGCAGCCGGGGAACAGCTGCTGGGGCCAACGTCCTGACTTTC.

This clone is classed as medium-sized (0.01 to 0.1%). The chain combines TRBV11-3 with TRBJ2-1; 12 nucleotides line up with TRBD2. This CDR3 region has 17 residues. V lost 3 bases to trimming and J lost 5 bases; unmatched junction nucleotides: 8. The germline CDR1 and CDR2 sequences are SGHNT and YENEEA. In nucleotides, the CDR3 is TGTGCCAGCAGCTTCCTTCTAGCGGGGGGGCCAGACAATGAGCAGTTCTTC. Its protein is CASSFLLAGGPDNEQFF.

The rearrangement links TRBV11-2 to TRBJ2-1, with 7 nucleotides matching TRBD1. After removal of 4 bases from V and 0 bases from J, the junction contained 6 bases not matched to a gene. Germline V CDR1 and CDR2: SGHAT, FQNNGV. This CDR3 region has 16 residues. DNA of the CDR3: TGTGCCAGCAGCTCCTACAGGGGAAGCTCCTACAATGAGCAGTTCTTC. This translates into CASSSYRGSSYNEQFF.

V gene TRBV5-1 combines with J gene TRBJ1-1; no clear D. Germline values: CDR1 SGHRS, CDR2 YFSETQ. V shed 4 bases and J shed 4 bases, with 14 bases lying between them. The CDR3 spans 14 residues. CDR3 loop: CASSPSRRITEAFF. The CDR3 nucleotides read TGCGCCAGCAGCCCTTCGCGGAGGATCACTGAAGCTTTCTTT.

V and J are TRBV29-1 and TRBJ1-3; D is uncertain. The CDR3 runs to 12 residues. Trimming stripped 4 bases from V and 2 bases from J, with 6 bases between. Germline V CDR1 and CDR2: SQVTM, ANQGSEA. The CDR3 is CSVGITGNTIYF. The CDR3 nucleotides read TGCAGCGTTGGAATTACTGGAAACACCATATATTTT.

The CDR3 DNA reads as TGTGCCAGCAGCTTAGTTAACACTGAAGCTTTCTTT. Amino acids: CASSLVNTEAFF. This chain connects TRBV7-9 to TRBJ1-1; no definite D call. V lost 1 base to trimming and J lost 2 bases, with 2 bases between them. Germline assignment: CDR1 SEHNR and CDR2 FQNEAQ (reference sequence). The CDR3 loop spans 12 amino acids.

The chain couples TRBV13 to TRBJ1-1; possible D gene TRBD1, 5 bases. The CDR3 has 16 amino acids. Germline CDR1 is PRHDT and CDR2 is FYEKMQ (reference sequence). Trimming took 5 bases from V and 3 from J, leaving 19 bases between them. In nucleotides, the CDR3 is TGTGCCAGCAGCCCGACTGGAGGAAGGGGTGACACTGAAGCTTTCTTT. Translation gives CASSPTGGRGDTEAFF.

This chain uses TRBV30 with TRBJ1-1, with TRBD1 matching 7 bases. CDR1 and CDR2 (germline): GTSNPN, SVGIG (reference sequence). With V trimmed by 5 bases and J by 5 bases, 8 bases remained unmatched. The CDR3 loop spans 13 amino acids. The CDR3 here is CAWAQGGGTEAFF. In nucleotides, the CDR3 is TGTGCCTGGGCGCAGGGGGGGGGAACTGAAGCTTTCTTT.

This chain connects TRBV4-1 to TRBJ1-2; tentatively, D is TRBD1 (6 bases). V was trimmed by 1 base and J by 6 bases, leaving 15 bases between them. Germline CDR1 reads MGHRA; CDR2 reads YSYEKL. The CDR3 is 15 amino acids. The CDR3 sequence: CASSQGRGAGNGYTF. The CDR3 DNA sequence: TGCGCCAGCAGCCAAGGTAGGGGGGCAGGAAATGGCTACACCTTC.

The V and J genes are TRBV2 and TRBJ1-5; D possibly corresponds to TRBD1 (5 bases). The V end was cut by 6 bases, the J end by 1 base, with 10 bases between. CDR1 is SNHLY and CDR2 is FYNNEI in the germline V gene. The CDR3 spans 14 residues. The CDR3 loop is CASSRQLSNQPQHF. The CDR3 nucleotides are TGTGCCAGCAGCCGACAGTTAAGCAATCAGCCCCAGCATTTT.

The rearrangement uses TRBV30 and TRBJ1-2; D uncertain. V was cut by 1 base and J by 6 bases, with 9 bases left in between. The CDR3 has 12 residues. Germline CDR1 and CDR2: GTSNPN and SVGIG (reference sequence). CDR3 in DNA: TGTGCCTGGAGTGACGGAGCAGATGGCTACACCTTC. It encodes CAWSDGADGYTF.